The next 29 T cell receptor beta chains were all read from a single sample in a study of T cell changes during pregnancy in multiple sclerosis. Generated by immunoSEQ multiplex PCR, the TCRdb table keeps only in-frame clones and is missing some. The data hold around 52,000 clones, with over 80% observed a single time. The material sequenced was CD4+ T cells from peripheral blood mononuclear cells, taken after pregnancy. Source of these receptors: a female donor in good health, enrolled as a control in a pregnancy study.

J is TRBJ1-2 and V is TRBV6-6; 8 bases line up with TRBD1. V was pared by 5 bases and J by 7 bases, with 9 bases of the junction left unmatched. Germline CDR1 and CDR2: MNHNY and SVGAGI (reference sequence). This CDR3 contains 14 residues. The CDR3: CASSPQGVGSGYTF. The CDR3, as DNA: TGTGCCAGCAGTCCACAGGGGGTTGGGAGTGGCTACACCTTC.

V is TRBV28 and J is TRBJ2-3, with 9 bases fitting TRBD2. This CDR3 contains 14 residues. The J segment lost 7 bases and the V segment lost 4 bases, leaving 6 bases of the junction unmatched. Germline values: CDR1 MDHEN, CDR2 SYDVKM. The CDR3 is CASSSLTSGYTQYF. The CDR3 DNA reads as TGTGCCAGCAGTTCTTTGACTAGCGGTTATACGCAGTATTTT.

This sequence joins TRBV10-3 and TRBJ2-7; D perhaps matches TRBD2 (6 bases). Per the germline V gene, CDR1 is ENHRY and CDR2 is SYGVKD. With 4 bases removed from V and 9 bases from J, the gap between germline ends came to 19 bases. The CDR3 covers 14 residues. The DNA of the CDR3 is TGTGCCATCAGTGGGTCCCCTACAGCGGGCCGGCAGTACTTC. Translated, it gives CAISGSPTAGRQYF.

V and J are TRBV6-5 and TRBJ1-1, with D perhaps TRBD1 (5 bases). CDR1 MNHEY and CDR2 SVGAGI come from the germline V gene. The V gene lost 4 bases and the J gene lost 0 bases, with 12 bases spanning the gap. The CDR3 is 15 amino acids. The CDR3, as DNA: TGTGCCAGCAGTTCCCAGGGACTGATGAACACTGAAGCTTTCTTT. Translation: CASSSQGLMNTEAFF.

The CDR3 region is CASSQDRNRGNQPQHF. In nucleotides, the CDR3 is TGCGCCAGCAGCCAAGATCGAAACAGGGGAAATCAGCCCCAGCATTTT. The chain combines TRBV4-3 with TRBJ1-5; the match to TRBD1 covers 7 bases. Per germline, CDR1 LGHNA and CDR2 YSLEER. The CDR3 contains 16 residues. Trimming at V came to 0 bases and at J to 4 bases, leaving 6 bases not matched to a gene.

The chain is built from TRBV5-8 and TRBJ2-3; 9 bases align to TRBD1. Germline lookup yields CDR1 SGHTS and CDR2 YDEGEE. The ends lost 5 bases at V and 3 bases at J; junction bases unmatched: 7. The CDR3 loop spans 15 amino acids. The CDR3 region has the DNA TGTGCCAGCAGTCGCGGACAGGGGAGGACAGATACGCAGTATTTT. Translating it yields CASSRGQGRTDTQYF.

The rearrangement links TRBV19 to TRBJ2-5, with D maybe TRBD2 (7 bases). The CDR3 has 15 residues. The ends were cut back, 7 bases at V and 0 bases at J, with 15 bases in the middle. CDR1 LNHDA and CDR2 SQIVND come from the germline V gene (reference sequence). The CDR3 sequence is CASNLGRGYQETQYF. In DNA, the CDR3 is TGTGCCAGTAACTTGGGGAGGGGGTACCAAGAGACCCAGTACTTC.

CDR3: CAWNTGGNYGYTF. The CDR3, as DNA: TGTGCCTGGAACACAGGGGGGAACTATGGCTACACCTTC. The chain joins TRBV30 to TRBJ1-2; 8 bases are shared with TRBD1. Germline CDR1 GTSNPN, CDR2 SVGIG (reference sequence). J gave up 2 bases and V 4 bases, and 3 bases lay outside the gene matches. The CDR3 totals 13 residues.

The chain uses TRBV6-1 and TRBJ1-1; 7 positions agree with TRBD1. J lost 6 bases, V lost 6 bases, and 7 bases had no gene match. The CDR3 spans 13 residues. Germline CDR1 and CDR2: MNHNS and SASEGT. CDR3 sequence reads: CASRLTGPPEAFF. In DNA, the CDR3 is TGTGCCAGCAGGCTGACAGGGCCGCCTGAAGCTTTCTTT.

This clone was seen a single time. The chain recombines TRBV7-9 with TRBJ2-3; D possibly corresponds to TRBD1 (6 bases). V shed 4 bases and J shed 4 bases, with 12 bases lying between them. Per germline, CDR1 SEHNR and CDR2 FQNEAQ (reference sequence). The CDR3 runs 14 residues. The CDR3: CASSSPRQADTQYF. Here the CDR3 DNA reads TGTGCCAGCAGCTCCCCTCGACAGGCAGATACGCAGTATTTT.

The chain links TRBV2 to TRBJ2-1; 8 bases agree with TRBD1. J gave up 2 bases and V 7 bases, and 7 bases lay outside the gene matches. In germline, CDR1 is SNHLY, CDR2 FYNNEI. The CDR3 has 15 amino acids. The CDR3 reads CASNPGQGTYNEQFF. In nucleotides, the CDR3 is TGTGCCAGCAATCCCGGACAGGGAACCTACAATGAGCAGTTCTTC.

The V call is TRBV11-3, the J call TRBJ2-5; TRBD2 might be the D (6 bases). This CDR3 is built from 12 residues. CDR1 SGHNT and CDR2 YENEEA come from the germline V gene. With 5 bases removed from V and 7 bases from J, the gap between germline ends came to 11 bases. The CDR3 DNA sequence: TGTGCCAGCAGCCCGCCCGGGGGGACCCAGTACTTC. It yields the protein CASSPPGGTQYF.

V is TRBV10-3 and J is TRBJ1-3; D is possibly TRBD1 (5 bases). Per germline, CDR1 ENHRY and CDR2 SYGVKD. This CDR3 is 12 amino acids long. Deletions cut 2 bases from V and 11 bases from J, with 10 bases between. CDR3 in DNA: TGTGCCATCAGTGAGAGGAGGGACTCCATATATTTT. Translation gives CAISERRDSIYF.

V is TRBV11-3 and J is TRBJ2-1; D gene unclear. V was shortened by 3 bases and J by 0 bases, with 3 bases between the two germline ends. In germline, CDR1 is SGHNT, CDR2 YENEEA. The CDR3 consists of 13 residues. Written as DNA, the CDR3 is TGTGCCAGCAGCTTTCGCTCCTACAATGAGCAGTTCTTC. It is translated as CASSFRSYNEQFF.

The chain recombines TRBV11-2 with TRBJ2-7, with D tentatively TRBD1 (5 bases). The CDR3 runs 15 residues. Germline CDR1 reads SGHAT; CDR2 reads FQNNGV. V shed 5 bases and J shed 3 bases, with 17 bases lying between them. CDR3 region: CASSPRASGIYEQYF. The CDR3 DNA is TGTGCCAGCAGCCCCAGGGCGAGTGGCATCTACGAGCAGTACTTC.

This chain links TRBV7-3 with TRBJ1-1, with a weak D call TRBD1 (6 bases). Trimming took off 5 bases at V and 7 bases at J, with 14 bases between the two ends. CDR3 size: 13 residues. CDR1 and CDR2 (germline): SGHTA, FQGTGA. The CDR3 coding sequence is TGTGCCAGCAGCGAACAGGGTAGACGTGAAGCTTTCTTT. Translation: CASSEQGRREAFF. Supplemented by reference TRBV7-3 and TRBJ1-1, the full variable domain reads GAGVSQTPSNKVTEKGKYVELRCDPISGHTALYWYRQSLGQGPEFLIYFQGTGAADDSGLPNDRFFAVRPEGSVSTLKIQRTERGDSAVYLCASSEQGRREAFFGQGTRLTVV.

The rearrangement links TRBV5-5 to TRBJ1-6; no firm D call. Germline-derived CDR1 and CDR2 are SGHKS and YYEKEE (reference sequence). This CDR3 has 12 residues. The V end was cut by 4 bases, the J end by 7 bases, with 6 bases between. The DNA for the CDR3 is TGTGCCAGCAGCACCAGAAATTCACCCCTCCACTTT. This gives the protein CASSTRNSPLHF.

The genes are TRBV18 and TRBJ2-5, with 8 bases aligning to TRBD1. V trimming: 4 bases; J trimming: 2 bases; junction bases outside the gene matches: 3. The CDR3 is 14 residues long. Germline V gene data show CDR1 as KGHSH and CDR2 as LQKENI. The chain's CDR3 is CASSRNRGQETQYF. Here the CDR3 DNA reads TGTGCCAGCTCACGCAACAGGGGGCAAGAGACCCAGTACTTC.

V and J are TRBV2 and TRBJ2-7, with D perhaps TRBD2 (5 bases). From germline, CDR1 is SNHLY and CDR2 FYNNEI. The CDR3 contains 16 residues. Trimming pared 7 bases from V and 3 bases from J, leaving 22 bases between. CDR3 region: CASNWVNVAGFYEQYF. CDR3 DNA: TGTGCCAGCAATTGGGTAAATGTTGCGGGCTTCTACGAGCAGTACTTC. Full variable domain (remainder filled in from reference TRBV2 and TRBJ2-7): EPEVTQTPSHQVTQMGQEVILRCVPISNHLYFYWYRQILGQKVEFLVSFYNNEISEKSEIFDDQFSVERPDGSNFTLKIRSTKLEDSAMYFCASNWVNVAGFYEQYFGPGTRLTVT.

The chain recombines TRBV7-9 with TRBJ2-5; TRBD1 is a possible D gene (5 bases). With 6 bases removed from V and 5 bases from J, the gap between germline ends came to 16 bases. Germline V CDR1 and CDR2: SEHNR, FQNEAQ (reference sequence). This CDR3 contains 14 residues. This CDR3 reads CASSSTQGRETQYF. DNA for the CDR3: TGTGCCAGCAGTTCAACGCAGGGTCGGGAGACCCAGTACTTC.

The J gene is TRBJ1-2, the V gene TRBV13; 11 bases are shared with TRBD1. The CDR3 is 15 amino acids. Germline lookup yields CDR1 PRHDT and CDR2 FYEKMQ (reference sequence). Unmatched junction bases numbered 2, after V lost 2 bases and J lost 3 bases. CDR3 loop: CASSLRGQGDYGYTF. The CDR3 nucleotides read TGTGCCAGCAGCTTAAGGGGACAGGGGGACTATGGCTACACCTTC.

This chain links TRBV29-1 with TRBJ2-7; tentative D call: TRBD2 (5 bases). Germline CDR1 SQVTM, CDR2 ANQGSEA. The ends were cut back, 0 bases at V and 4 bases at J, with 13 bases in the middle. The CDR3 has 14 amino acids. CDR3 coding DNA: TGCAGCGTTGAAGATACGGGAAAAAGGTACGAGCAGTACTTC. Protein: CSVEDTGKRYEQYF.

The V call is TRBV5-1, the J call TRBJ1-2, with D perhaps matching TRBD1 (6 bases). Germline CDR1 reads SGHRS; CDR2 reads YFSETQ. CDR3 length: 13 amino acids. Between the trimmed V and J ends, which lost 4 bases and 4 bases, there was a span of 11 bases. CDR3 sequence reads: CASSRGGAYGYTF. CDR3 in DNA: TGCGCCAGCAGCCGGGGGGGGGCCTATGGCTACACCTTC.

This CDR3 reads CASSPILTGGVYGYTF. The DNA of the CDR3 is TGTGCCAGCAGTCCCATTTTGACAGGGGGAGTTTATGGCTACACCTTC. The gene calls are TRBV28 and TRBJ1-2; 9 nucleotides match TRBD1. This CDR3 has 16 residues. Germline V gene lookup returns CDR1 MDHEN and CDR2 SYDVKM. The J segment lost 5 bases and the V segment lost 5 bases, leaving 12 bases of the junction unmatched.

This clone is a singleton in its sample. The J gene is TRBJ1-2, the V gene TRBV6-5, with D uncertain. The CDR3 is 13 amino acids. With 0 bases removed from V and 4 bases from J, the gap between germline ends came to 6 bases. CDR1 MNHEY and CDR2 SVGAGI come from the germline V gene. The chain's CDR3 is CASSYSAGYGYTF. CDR3 coding DNA: TGTGCCAGCAGTTACTCGGCGGGCTATGGCTACACCTTC.

The genes are TRBV6-5 and TRBJ1-1; D ambiguous. The germline V gene has CDR1 MNHEY and CDR2 SVGAGI. V lost 8 bases and J lost 5, with 6 bases in between. The length of the CDR3 is 10 residues. DNA for the CDR3: TGTGCCAGCGGGAGAACTGAAGCTTTCTTT. Its translation: CASGRTEAFF.

The chain recombines TRBV4-3 with TRBJ2-2, with TRBD2 matching over 9 bases. Germline lookup yields CDR1 LGHNA and CDR2 YSLEER. This CDR3 spans 17 amino acids. The V gene end was trimmed by 0 bases and the J gene end by 6 bases; junction bases not matched to a gene: 8. The CDR3 region is CASSQDRVAGVPGELFF. In DNA form, the CDR3 reads TGCGCCAGCAGCCAAGATCGAGTAGCGGGGGTTCCCGGGGAGCTGTTTTTT.

This sequence joins TRBV10-3 and TRBJ2-5, with 11 positions matching TRBD2. In germline, CDR1 is ENHRY, CDR2 SYGVKD. V lost 3 bases, J lost 5 bases, and 5 bases stayed unmatched. There are 15 residues in the CDR3. CDR3 in amino acids: CAISDSGGAHETQYF. In nucleotides, the CDR3 is TGTGCCATCAGTGATAGCGGGGGGGCTCATGAGACCCAGTACTTC.

This clone was found once. V gene TRBV7-3 combines with J gene TRBJ2-1; D possibly corresponds to TRBD1 (5 bases). The CDR3 has 13 amino acids. The germline V gene encodes CDR1 SGHTA and CDR2 FQGTGA. Trimming removed 5 bases at V and 5 bases at J, with 10 bases between. The DNA for the CDR3 is TGTGCCAGCAGCAGGGGTACCCACAATGAGCAGTTCTTC. Translated, it gives CASSRGTHNEQFF. The entire variable domain, with the rest obtained from reference TRBV7-3 and TRBJ2-1, is as follows: GAGVSQTPSNKVTEKGKYVELRCDPISGHTALYWYRQSLGQGPEFLIYFQGTGAADDSGLPNDRFFAVRPEGSVSTLKIQRTERGDSAVYLCASSRGTHNEQFFGPGTRLTVL.